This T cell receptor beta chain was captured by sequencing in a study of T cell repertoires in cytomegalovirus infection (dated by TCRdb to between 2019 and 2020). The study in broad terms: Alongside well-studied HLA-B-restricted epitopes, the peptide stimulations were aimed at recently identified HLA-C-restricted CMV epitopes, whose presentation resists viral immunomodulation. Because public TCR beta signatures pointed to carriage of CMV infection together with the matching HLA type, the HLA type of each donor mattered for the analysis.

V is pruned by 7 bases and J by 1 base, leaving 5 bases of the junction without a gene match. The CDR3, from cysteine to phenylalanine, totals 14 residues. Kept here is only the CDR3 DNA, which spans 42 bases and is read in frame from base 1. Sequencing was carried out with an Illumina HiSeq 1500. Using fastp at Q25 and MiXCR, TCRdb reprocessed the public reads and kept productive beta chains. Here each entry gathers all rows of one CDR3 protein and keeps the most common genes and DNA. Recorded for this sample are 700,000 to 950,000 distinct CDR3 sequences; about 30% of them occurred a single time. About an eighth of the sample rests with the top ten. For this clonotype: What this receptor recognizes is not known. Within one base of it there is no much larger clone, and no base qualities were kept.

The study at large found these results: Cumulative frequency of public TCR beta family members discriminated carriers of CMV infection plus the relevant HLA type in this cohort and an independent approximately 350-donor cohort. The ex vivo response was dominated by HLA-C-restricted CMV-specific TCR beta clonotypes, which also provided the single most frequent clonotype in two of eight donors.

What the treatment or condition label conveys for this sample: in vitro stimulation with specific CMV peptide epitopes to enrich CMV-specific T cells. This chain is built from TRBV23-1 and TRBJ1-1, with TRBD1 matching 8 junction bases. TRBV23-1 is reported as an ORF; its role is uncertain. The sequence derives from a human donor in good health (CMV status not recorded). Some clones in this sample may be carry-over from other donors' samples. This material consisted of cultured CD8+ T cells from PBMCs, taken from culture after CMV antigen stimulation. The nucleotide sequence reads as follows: TGCGCCAGCAACGACAGGGGTCCGAACACTGAAGCTTTCTTT. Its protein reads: CASNDRGPNTEAFF.